This T cell receptor beta chain was profiled in a study of CD8 T cells in ankylosing spondylitis. TCRdb reprocessed the 5' RACE reads with MiXCR, giving one entry per CDR3 protein. The table records some 250,000 distinct CDR3 sequences, roughly 25% of them present only once. The CDR3 is made up of 14 amino acids. In germline, CDR1 is SQVTM, CDR2 ANQGSEA. Trimming removed 7 bases from V and 1 base from J, with 17 bases in between. What was sequenced was blood, either unsorted or a sorted T cell fraction (not recorded which). The chain is built from TRBV29-1 and TRBJ2-7; tentatively, D is TRBD1 (5 bases). This receptor was identified in a male donor with ankylosing spondylitis or in good health (not recorded which). The CDR3 region has the DNA TGCAGCGCTAGACAGCTTGCCGGATCCTACGAGCAGTACTTC. Translated, it gives CSARQLAGSYEQYF.